These 14 T cell receptor beta chains came from one sample sequenced in a study of Graves' ophthalmopathy and Graves' hyperthyroidism. As the template, RNA transcripts were used to amplify TCR beta CDR3 regions. After a first-round RT-PCR with HTBI primers, a second-round multiplex PCR was run. One entry per CDR3 protein results from TCRdb running MiXCR on the multiplex PCR reads. This sample has more than 550,000 distinct CDR3 sequences, with roughly 39% found just once. The sample was peripheral blood. The receptors were sampled from an adult man with Graves' ophthalmopathy.

V and J are TRBV10-3 and TRBJ2-2; TRBD1 might be the D (6 bases). The length of the CDR3 is 16 residues. Germline V gene sequence: CDR1 ENHRY, CDR2 SYGVKD. V lost 3 bases and J lost 4, with 15 bases in between. CDR3 coding DNA: TGTGCCATCAGTGACTCGATACAGGGTACCACCGGGGAGCTGTTTTTT. Encoded protein: CAISDSIQGTTGELFF.

The chain uses TRBV9 and TRBJ2-5; possible D gene TRBD1, 6 bases. This CDR3 region has 14 residues. Germline CDR1 SGDLS, CDR2 YYNGEE. Deletions cut 4 bases from V and 7 bases from J, with 17 bases between. The CDR3 sequence: CASSRGTRVSTQYF. Here the CDR3 DNA reads TGTGCCAGCAGCCGAGGGACAAGGGTATCGACCCAGTACTTC.

V and J are TRBV10-2 and TRBJ1-5; D is ambiguous. V shed 3 bases and J shed 3 bases, with 9 bases lying between them. Germline CDR1 WSHSY, CDR2 SAAADI. The CDR3 extends over 14 amino acids. CDR3 region: CASSEQEFNQPQHF. The CDR3 DNA reads as TGCGCCAGCAGTGAACAAGAGTTCAATCAGCCCCAGCATTTT.

Note on this clonotype: This may be a read error: a much more frequent sequence differs by one nucleotide. Because it lacks the conserved phenylalanine or tryptophan at the end, this CDR3 is likely a read error. The chain links TRBV12-3 or TRBV12-4 to TRBJ1-2; TRBD1 might be the D (5 bases). V was clipped by 4 bases and J by 3 bases, with 12 bases between them. CDR3 length: 14 amino acids. The CDR3 DNA reads TGTGCCAGCAGTTCTATGGGAGGGGACTATGGCTACACCTTA. Its protein is CASSSMGGDYGYTL.

This clonotype showed up many times. This sequence joins TRBV27 and TRBJ1-1, with a tentative D call TRBD1 (5 bases). The CDR3 spans 13 residues. Germline values: CDR1 MNHEY, CDR2 SMNVEV (reference sequence). The V gene lost 5 bases and the J gene lost 11 bases, with 18 bases spanning the gap. The CDR3 spells CASSRDVGAGAFF. CDR3 nucleotide sequence: TGTGCCAGCAGTCGCGACGTTGGGGCTGGGGCTTTCTTT.

The chain combines TRBV29-1 with TRBJ2-5; D gene unclear. The CDR3 sequence is 9 residues long. Per germline, CDR1 SQVTM and CDR2 ANQGSEA. V dropped 8 bases and J dropped 5 bases, with 6 bases sitting between them. The CDR3 is CSLLETQYF. CDR3 nucleotides: TGCAGCTTGTTGGAGACCCAGTACTTC.

This clonotype appeared many times. The gene calls are TRBV4-1 and TRBJ1-6; 9 nucleotides match TRBD1. Germline CDR1 is MGHRA and CDR2 is YSYEKL. V was clipped by 2 bases and J by 10 bases; unmatched bases: 12. CDR3 length: 17 amino acids. The CDR3 here is CASSQIGAGTGRSPLHF. CDR3 coding DNA: TGCGCCAGCAGCCAAATCGGGGCCGGGACAGGGAGGTCACCCCTCCACTTT.

The chain links TRBV9 to TRBJ2-5; 8 bases are shared with TRBD1. This CDR3 has 17 residues. J gave up 5 bases and V 4 bases, and 16 bases lay outside the gene matches. Germline assignment: CDR1 SGDLS and CDR2 YYNGEE. The CDR3 nucleotides read TGTGCCAGCAGCCGCCGACCCGCGACAGGGGTTGAGGAGACCCAGTACTTC. Its translation: CASSRRPATGVEETQYF.

This clonotype appeared once. Written as DNA, the CDR3 is TGTGCCACCAGCAGTCCGGGACAGGGTTTCGGCTACACCTTC. It translates to CATSSPGQGFGYTF. The chain carries TRBV15 and TRBJ1-2; 9 nucleotides align to TRBD1. Germline V lookup: CDR1 LNHNV, CDR2 YYDKDF (reference sequence). The V gene end was trimmed by 3 bases and the J gene end by 8 bases; junction bases not matched to a gene: 7. This CDR3 spans 14 amino acids.

This clonotype was seen a handful of times. The rearrangement joins TRBV2 to TRBJ2-2; 10 bases map to TRBD1. There are 15 residues in the CDR3. Germline CDR1 is SNHLY and CDR2 is FYNNEI. With 5 bases clipped from V and 7 bases from J, the junction kept 7 bases outside the gene matches. The CDR3: CASSYDGTGDGELFF. CDR3 DNA: TGTGCCAGCAGTTACGACGGGACAGGGGACGGGGAGCTGTTTTTT.

This clonotype has a count of ten or more. As DNA, the CDR3 is TGCAGTGCTAGAGCACAATCGGGCTACTCGGGCTACACCTTC. Its protein is CSARAQSGYSGYTF. The V and J genes are TRBV20-1 and TRBJ1-2; D ambiguous. V gave up 1 base and J gave up 8 bases, with 17 bases separating them. In germline, CDR1 is DFQATT, CDR2 SNEGSKA (reference sequence). This CDR3 has 14 residues.

For this clonotype: One junction end does not reproduce the germline sequence, and a read error may be involved. This sequence joins TRBV10-3 and TRBJ1-6; possibly TRBD1 for D (6 bases). In germline, CDR1 is ENHRY, CDR2 SYGVKD. The CDR3 has 14 amino acids. DNA for the CDR3: TGTGCCGTCAGCAAGGACAGTCCCGGTTCACCCCTCCACTTT. This translates into CAVSKDSPGSPLHF.

This clonotype occurred many times. The chain joins TRBV20-1 to TRBJ2-5, with 9 bases that match TRBD2. Germline CDR1 reads DFQATT; CDR2 reads SNEGSKA (reference sequence). The V segment lost 5 bases and the J segment 4 bases; nucleotides outside the gene matches: 11. CDR3 length: 15 residues. CDR3: CSAAKAGGFAETQYF. The DNA for the CDR3 is TGCAGTGCTGCTAAAGCGGGAGGATTTGCAGAGACCCAGTACTTC.

At least ten counts were recorded for this clonotype. This chain uses TRBV12-3 or TRBV12-4 with TRBJ1-5; D is unclear. The V gene lost 1 base and the J gene lost 0 bases, with 7 bases spanning the gap. This CDR3 has 15 residues. CDR3 sequence reads: CASSLGVDSNQPQHF. CDR3 coding DNA: TGTGCCAGCAGTTTAGGGGTGGATAGCAATCAGCCCCAGCATTTT.